This is a list of T cell receptor beta chains from one sample in a study of stem cell transplantation in POMP-related autoinflammatory disease. Clones were sequenced by immunoSEQ multiplex PCR, and TCRdb holds only the in-frame ones, with some missing. The repertoire has thousands of clones, less than 90% of them found once; the top ten carry about 4.2%. Sequenced sample: a CXCR5-defined cell subset from PBMCs. These receptor sequences come from a human donor in good health. CDR3s include the opening cysteine and the closing phenylalanine or tryptophan. The D gene is left open where the match is weak. Clone size is shown for a subset of rows, as once, few, many or a class of expanded clone.

clone_size,v_call,j_call,d_call,cdr3_aa,cdr3_nt
-,TRBV7-2,TRBJ2-2,TRBD1,CASSLHRGQAGELFF,TGTGCCAGCAGCCTACACAGGGGGCAGGCCGGGGAGCTGTTTTTT
-,TRBV4-1,TRBJ2-6,-,CASSQVQQGSGANVLTF,TGCGCCAGCAGCCAAGTTCAACAGGGCTCTGGGGCCAACGTCCTGACTTTC
-,TRBV2,TRBJ2-5,TRBD2,CASRVAGEETQYF,TGTGCCAGCAGGGTAGCGGGGGAAGAGACCCAGTACTTC
-,TRBV7-3,TRBJ1-4,TRBD1,CASSPVGGRNEKLFF,TGTGCCAGCAGCCCCGTAGGGGGCCGAAATGAAAAACTGTTTTTT
-,TRBV19,TRBJ1-6,-,CASSIRGPNSPLHF,TGTGCCAGTAGTATCCGGGGACCAAATTCACCCCTCCACTTT
-,TRBV7-9,TRBJ2-2,-,CASGGANTGELFF,TGTGCCAGCGGAGGGGCGAACACCGGGGAGCTGTTTTTT
-,TRBV6-5,TRBJ1-1,-,CASSYIGVGDPEAFF,TGTGCCAGCAGTTACATCGGAGTAGGGGATCCTGAAGCTTTCTTT
-,TRBV30,TRBJ2-4,TRBD1,CAWGLTGGGGNIQYF,TGTGCCTGGGGGCTCACAGGGGGAGGAGGGAACATTCAGTACTTC
-,TRBV7-9,TRBJ2-5,-,CASSLGSGSAVTQYF,TGTGCCAGCAGCTTAGGGTCGGGATCGGCCGTTACCCAGTACTTC
-,TRBV6-5,TRBJ1-1,-,CASRPVPGAPKAFF,TGTGCCAGCAGACCCGTGCCTGGGGCCCCGAAAGCTTTCTTT
-,TRBV5-1,TRBJ2-3,TRBD2,CASSLGGGNTDTQYF,TGCGCCAGCAGCTTGGGCGGGGGAAACACAGATACGCAGTATTTT
-,TRBV4-2,TRBJ1-2,-,CASSQDAQGSYGYTF,TGTGCCAGCAGCCAAGATGCCCAGGGAAGCTATGGCTACACCTTC
-,TRBV7-9,TRBJ1-3,TRBD1,CASSSWDRPSSGNTIYF,TGTGCCAGCAGCTCCTGGGACAGGCCGAGCTCTGGAAACACCATATATTTT
once,TRBV14,TRBJ2-7,TRBD1,CASSQLTGGFEQYF,TGTGCCAGCAGCCAATTAACAGGGGGCTTCGAGCAGTACTTC
-,TRBV15,TRBJ2-7,-,CATSRTGAYEQYF,TGTGCCACCAGCAGAACGGGGGCCTACGAGCAGTACTTC
-,TRBV6-6,TRBJ2-7,-,CATSVGMAYEQYF,TGTGCCACCTCAGTCGGGATGGCCTACGAGCAGTACTTC
-,TRBV4-1,TRBJ2-1,TRBD2,CASSQDLEVSGGATYNEQFF,TGCGCCAGCAGCCAAGATCTTGAGGTTAGCGGGGGGGCCACCTACAATGAGCAGTTCTTC
few,TRBV14,TRBJ1-2,-,CASSQGGRGRGYGYTF,TGTGCCAGCAGCCAAGGCGGACGGGGGAGAGGCTATGGCTACACCTTC
-,TRBV2,TRBJ1-5,-,CASSEWGQENQPQHF,TGTGCCAGCAGTGAGTGGGGACAAGAAAATCAGCCCCAGCATTTT
once,TRBV6-5,TRBJ2-2,TRBD1,CASSSRQGNTGELFF,TGTGCCAGCAGTAGCCGACAGGGGAACACCGGGGAGCTGTTTTTT
few,TRBV29-1,TRBJ1-2,TRBD1,CSVETGGKGYTF,TGCAGCGTGGAGACAGGGGGAAAAGGCTACACCTTC
-,TRBV30,TRBJ1-1,-,CACRVNTEAFF,TGTGCCTGTCGGGTGAACACTGAAGCTTTCTTT
-,TRBV28,TRBJ1-5,-,CASTPWDLSNQPQHF,TGTGCCAGCACCCCCTGGGATCTTAGCAATCAGCCCCAGCATTTT
-,TRBV7-9,TRBJ2-1,-,CASSLTVGDEQFF,TGTGCCAGCAGCTTAACGGTTGGGGATGAGCAGTTCTTC
few,TRBV27,TRBJ2-2,-,CASSLSFGANTGELFF,TGTGCCAGCAGTTTATCCTTCGGGGCCAACACCGGGGAGCTGTTTTTT
-,TRBV7-6,TRBJ2-7,TRBD1,CASSRQGPGPYEQYF,TGTGCCAGCAGCCGACAGGGTCCCGGCCCCTACGAGCAGTACTTC
-,TRBV15,TRBJ2-7,TRBD1,CATSTRGQGDEQYF,TGTGCCACCAGCACCAGGGGGCAGGGGGACGAGCAGTACTTC
-,TRBV7-6,TRBJ2-3,-,CASSLALSSDTQYF,TGTGCCAGCAGCTTAGCTTTGAGTTCCGATACGCAGTATTTT
-,TRBV30,TRBJ1-6,-,CAWSLGFGSPLHF,TGTGCCTGGAGCCTGGGCTTTGGGTCACCCCTCCACTTT
-,TRBV6-5,TRBJ1-2,-,CASSSLLVGLNYGYTF,TGTGCCAGCAGTTCCCTTCTGGTGGGACTCAACTATGGCTACACCTTC